This entry concerns a single T cell receptor beta chain. Its target antigen remains unknown. Base qualities were left out, and no much larger clone turns up one base away. This entry is derived from a study of blood T cell repertoires in COVID-19 (TCRdb year 2020). A note on the overall study: Samples covering the acute and convalescent phases of COVID-19 were provided by collaborators in the United States, Italy and Spain. The repertoires were released in a freely available public database intended as a resource for research on the immune response to SARS-CoV-2. The prospective study material was composed of cDNA or gDNA derived from T cells, B-cell-depleted T cells, or PBMCs. The dataset comprised deeply sampled blood TCRbeta repertoires from subjects exposed to, actively infected with, or recovered from COVID-19. Samples were obtained from the ongoing ImmuneRACE study (first 160 participants) and from some 1,200 subjects provided by 6 global collaborators. HLA class I and class II types, where available, came from metadata supplied by the sample provider rather than from assay-based typing. A de-identified subject ID, COVID-19 status, age in years and sex were almost always included in the sample metadata.

V loses 3 bases at its end and J loses 4 bases; junction bases beyond the gene matches: 3. Based on the germline V gene, the CDR1 and CDR2 sequences are SGHVS and FQNEAQ. The CDR3 has 14 amino acids, counting the end cysteine and phenylalanine. Only the CDR3 part of the read is kept: 42 bases, read in frame from the first base. Each collaborating institution followed its own protocols to collect whole blood in K2EDTA tubes. For TCRbeta analysis, collaborators shipped samples as frozen whole blood, isolated PBMCs, or DNA extracted from either of those sample types. TCRbeta CDR3 regions were amplified from genomic DNA using the immunoSEQ Assay, a bias-controlled multiplex PCR. Per the original workflow: The number of nucleated cells in each sample was estimated from the amplification of reference gene primers within the assay. Sequence reads were collapsed and filtered to measure the absolute abundance of every unique TCRbeta CDR3 rearrangement. For each sample, productive Simpson clonality was calculated by taking the square root of Simpson's diversity index across productive rearrangements. TCRdb stores this immuneACCESS table with in-frame sequences only. Part of the clones is absent; in the studies checked, under half of the shortfall reflects unresolved V genes, and no reason is known for the rest. The D gene and trimming were derived from the DNA, and the V and J assignments and clone size from that table. In this sample the table shows more than 55,000 clones, approximately 90% of which occur a single time. 8.3% of the sample rests with the top ten.

The full study reports these points: Clinical and demographic metadata were provided uncurated, with the amount varying by source and participant.

The receptor chain draws on TRBV7-8 and TRBJ2-1; the central 7 bases match TRBD2. What was sequenced was peripheral blood. The receptor's source is a human donor with active COVID-19. The donor label of this sample is uncertain. The CDR3 is CASSFVGGYNEQFF. In nucleotide form, the sequence is TGTGCCAGCAGCTTCGTGGGGGGGTACAATGAGCAGTTCTTC. Beyond the CDR3, the reference TRBV7-8 and TRBJ2-1 genes provide the residues; the full variable domain reads: GAGVSQSPRYKVAKRGQDVALRCDPISGHVSLFWYQQALGQGPEFLTYFQNEAQLDKSGLPSDRFFAERPEGSVSTLKIQRTQQEDSAVYLCASSFVGGYNEQFFGPGTRLTVL.